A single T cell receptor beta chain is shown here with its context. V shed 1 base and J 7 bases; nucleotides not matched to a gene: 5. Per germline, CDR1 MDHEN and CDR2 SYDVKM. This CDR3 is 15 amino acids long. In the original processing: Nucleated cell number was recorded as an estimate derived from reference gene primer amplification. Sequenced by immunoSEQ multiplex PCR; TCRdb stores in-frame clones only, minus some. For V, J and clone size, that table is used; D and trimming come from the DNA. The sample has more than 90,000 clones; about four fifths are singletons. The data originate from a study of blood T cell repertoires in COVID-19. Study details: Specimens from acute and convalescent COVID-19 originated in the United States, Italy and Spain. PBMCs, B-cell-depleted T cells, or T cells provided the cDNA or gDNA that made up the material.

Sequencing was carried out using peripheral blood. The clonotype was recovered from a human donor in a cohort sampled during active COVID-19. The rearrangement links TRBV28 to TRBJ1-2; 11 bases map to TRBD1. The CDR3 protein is CASSLSPGQGAGYTF. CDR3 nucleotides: TGTGCCAGCAGTTTATCCCCCGGACAGGGGGCTGGCTACACCTTC.